In its sample, the clone carrying this T cell receptor (beta chain) was seen a few times. Its specificity is unknown. TCRdb's copy holds only in-frame clones and misses some; the assay was immunoSEQ multiplex PCR. The table has roughly 510,000 clones, over 60% seen once. This sample is part of a study of shared clonotypes between healthy human individuals. Germline CDR1 is MNHNS and CDR2 is SASEGT. With 7 bases removed from V and 0 bases from J, the gap between germline ends came to 13 bases. The CDR3 covers 14 residues. Study observations and caveats: Only a few donors were included, so the genetic and exposure-history diversity represented was limited.

All the donors were Caucasian adults who lived in Nashville, Tennessee. Genomic DNA for unsorted samples, which was extracted with the QIAamp DNA Blood Mini kit, came from 81 million or so PBMCs. The source is a woman aged 35 to 49 in good health. Some clones in this sample may be carry-over from other donors' samples. Sequenced: PBMCs. The chain is built from TRBV6-1 and TRBJ2-7; tentatively, D is TRBD1 or TRBD2 (6 bases each). The CDR3 is CASIIRGGSYEQYF. The CDR3 DNA reads TGTGCCAGCATAATCAGGGGAGGCTCCTACGAGCAGTACTTC.